The TCR beta chain under discussion was sequenced for a study of early T cells in non-severe SARS-CoV-2 infection. Study background: Bulk RNA taken from unsorted whole blood was sequenced, leaving chains unpaired.

Only a few counts were recorded for this clonotype. Antigen unknown. Researchers tagged individual cDNA molecules with unique molecular identifiers. Via MiXCR, TCRdb re-called the 5' RACE reads, giving one row per CDR3 protein. The sample shows approximately 65,000 distinct CDR3 sequences, around 15% of them seen only once. Study-wide findings and caveats: Private and CD4 specificities were missed by VDJdb matching, which favored anti-spike CD8 responses.

The V gene's germline CDR1 is MDHEN and CDR2 SYDVKM. Trimming shortened V by 8 bases and J by 4 bases, and 12 bases separated the two germline ends. The CDR3 sequence is 13 residues long. The receptor's source is an adult who was a healthcare worker with PCR-confirmed SARS-CoV-2 infection or an uninfected control (not recorded which). V usage is TRBV28 and J usage is TRBJ1-5, with D possibly matching TRBD1 (5 bases). The specimen sequenced was whole blood. DNA for the CDR3: TGTGCCAGCGTCACCGGGGCTAATCAGCCCCAGCATTTT. Protein product: CASVTGANQPQHF.